This T cell receptor (beta chain) was found in a study of CD8 T cells in ankylosing spondylitis. Regarding the study as a whole: Among TCR beta sequences, a motif of several highly homologous variants appeared characteristic of ankylosing spondylitis blood.

This clonotype appeared a few times. What it recognizes is unknown. MiXCR, run by TCRdb on the 5' RACE reads, gives a single entry per CDR3 protein. This table holds 350,000 to 550,000 distinct CDR3 sequences, about 25% found once. The CDR3 covers 16 residues. Deletions cut 1 base from V and 0 bases from J, with 10 bases between. The sample was blood, either unsorted or a sorted T cell fraction (not recorded which). The TCR originated in a male donor with ankylosing spondylitis. The chain links TRBV12-3 or TRBV12-4 to TRBJ1-3; D is unclear. DNA for the CDR3: TGTGCCAGCAGTTTAGGGGCAGTCTCCTCTGGAAACACCATATATTTT. Translated, it gives CASSLGAVSSGNTIYF.